Detailed here is one T cell receptor (beta chain). Repertoires were generated with immunoSEQ multiplex PCR, while TCRdb's copy carries only in-frame clones and drops some. The sample shows roughly 150,000 clones, approximately 80% of them seen only once. The record originates from a study of blood T cell repertoires in COVID-19. Trimming took 6 bases from V and 0 from J; bases not matched to a gene: 6. Germline CDR1 LNHDA, CDR2 SQIVND (reference sequence). The length of the CDR3 is 15 residues. The clonotype comes from a woman of 80 years or more with acute or convalescent COVID-19. Sequencing was carried out using peripheral blood. The chain uses TRBV19 and TRBJ1-2, with 8 nucleotides matching TRBD1. The CDR3 coding sequence is TGTGCCAGTAGGAAGGGACAGGCCGCTAACTATGGCTACACCTTC. As protein: CASRKGQAANYGYTF.